This TCR beta chain was recorded in a study of Graves' ophthalmopathy and Graves' hyperthyroidism. On the study more broadly: Peripheral blood (taken before any treatment) was collected at initial diagnosis. Study observations and caveats: The model flagged ophthalmopathy progression at about 71% sensitivity and nearly 75% specificity.

Germline V CDR1 and CDR2: DFQATT, SNEGSKA (reference sequence). The CDR3 is made up of 14 amino acids. Trimming removed 5 bases from V and 4 bases from J, with 17 bases in between. Where ophthalmopathy was absent within 18 months of follow-up, hyperthyroidism was stable. The PBMCs had their origin in 8.5 to 10 ml of fresh peripheral blood. RNA transcripts served as template for amplifying TCR beta CDR3 sequences. The authors performed first-round RT-PCR with HTBI primers and then a second-round multiplex PCR. From the multiplex PCR reads, TCRdb called clonotypes with MiXCR, one entry per CDR3 protein. The sample comprises 30,000 to 50,000 distinct CDR3 sequences, roughly 49% of which are singletons, and approximately 30% rests with the top ten. This clonotype was recorded at least ten times. The antigen is not known.

V is TRBV20-1 and J is TRBJ1-2, with a weak D call TRBD1 (6 bases). The material sequenced was peripheral blood. The sequence came from an adult woman with stable Graves' hyperthyroidism. The CDR3 loop reads CSADRRGMGYGYTF. For the CDR3, the DNA is TGCAGTGCTGACCGCAGGGGAATGGGCTATGGCTACACCTTC.